This TCR beta chain stems from a study of neoadjuvant anti-PD-1 for oral cavity cancer. Libraries were prepared by immunoSEQ multiplex PCR; TCRdb keeps only in-frame clonotypes and omits some of them. The table shows about 72,000 clones, with roughly 84% occurring only once. The time point was: after neoadjuvant nivolumab, at surgical resection. This clonotype originated in a person between 35 and 79 years old with oral cavity squamous cell carcinoma. This sample comprised PBMCs, obtained after nivolumab (anti-PD-1) treatment.

Written as DNA, the CDR3 is TGTGCCAGCAGTTTAGGTTTAGCCCCCCCCTACAATGAGCAGTTCTTC. As protein: CASSLGLAPPYNEQFF. This chain connects TRBV28 to TRBJ2-1, with D unclear. CDR3 length: 16 residues. Germline values: CDR1 MDHEN, CDR2 SYDVKM. Trimming pared 2 bases from V and 2 bases from J, leaving 13 bases between.